The source of this TCR beta chain is a study of graft-versus-host responses after intestinal transplantation. The assay was immunoSEQ multiplex PCR, and TCRdb's table has in-frame clones only and misses some. The sample lists under 20,000 clones; roughly 40% were seen once. The germline V gene has CDR1 MNHEY and CDR2 SMNVEV (reference sequence). The CDR3 covers 15 residues. The chain couples TRBV27 to TRBJ2-7, with a possible D match to TRBD1 (6 bases). TRBJ2-1 matches the DNA end more closely, so the J call is doubtful. This specimen consisted of alloreactive CD4+ T cells from a mixed lymphocyte reaction culture, obtained before transplantation. Described subset: CFSE-low proliferating T cells sorted from roughly six-day pre-transplant mixed lymphocyte reaction (GvH or HvG direction). The TCR was taken from a human patient who was an organ donor for intestinal transplantation. For the CDR3, the DNA is TGTGCCAGCAGCGAGGACAGACCACCACACAATGAGCAGTTCTTC. It encodes CASSEDRPPHNEQFF.